Listed below are T cell receptor beta chains from one sample, sequenced in a study of blood T cells in healthy people across ages. One entry per CDR3 protein, called by TCRdb with MiXCR from the 5' RACE reads. The sample records over 600,000 distinct CDR3 sequences, under 25% being singletons. The sample consisted of blood. The receptors originated from a man aged 70 or older in good health. CDR3s include the opening cysteine and the closing phenylalanine or tryptophan. D genes are given only for firm matches. Clone size is not always given. Where it is, it says once, few, many or a class for expanded clones.

CDR3 protein: CASSPQGGLAETYEQYF
CDR3 DNA: TGTGCCAGCAGCCCACAGGGAGGACTAGCGGAAACCTACGAGCAGTACTTC
V gene: TRBV7-9
clone size: -
J gene: TRBJ2-7
CDR3 length: 17
D gene: TRBD2

CDR3 protein: CASSQDRGRTEAFF
CDR3 DNA: TGTGCCAGCAGCCAAGACAGGGGACGAACTGAAGCTTTCTTT
V gene: TRBV5-6
clone size: few
J gene: TRBJ1-1
CDR3 length: 14
D gene: TRBD1

CDR3 protein: CASRPPTERNTEAFF
CDR3 DNA: TGTGCCAGCAGACCACCGACAGAAAGAAACACTGAAGCTTTCTTT
V gene: TRBV2
clone size: many
J gene: TRBJ1-1
CDR3 length: 15
D gene: -

CDR3 protein: CASSLDPGQQETQYF
CDR3 DNA: TGCGCCAGCAGCTTGGACCCGGGACAGCAAGAGACCCAGTACTTC
V gene: TRBV5-1
clone size: few
J gene: TRBJ2-5
CDR3 length: 15
D gene: TRBD1

CDR3 protein: CSAEDRNNQPQHF
CDR3 DNA: TGCAGTGCTGAGGACAGAAACAATCAGCCCCAGCATTTT
V gene: TRBV20-1
clone size: few
J gene: TRBJ1-5
CDR3 length: 13
D gene: -

CDR3 protein: CSAILGTDTDTQYF
CDR3 DNA: TGCAGTGCTATATTGGGGACTGATACAGATACGCAGTATTTT
V gene: TRBV20-1
clone size: -
J gene: TRBJ2-3
CDR3 length: 14
D gene: -

CDR3 protein: CASSPFVDTQYF
CDR3 DNA: TGTGCCAGCAGTCCGTTCGTGGATACGCAGTATTTT
V gene: TRBV12-3/TRBV12-4
clone size: few
J gene: TRBJ2-3
CDR3 length: 12
D gene: -

CDR3 protein: CASSPREGIQETQYF
CDR3 DNA: TGTGCCAGCAGCCCGAGGGAGGGTATCCAAGAGACCCAGTACTTC
V gene: TRBV3-1
clone size: few
J gene: TRBJ2-5
CDR3 length: 15
D gene: TRBD2

CDR3 protein: CASSLSPGSTDTQYF
CDR3 DNA: TGCGCCAGCAGCTTGTCCCCGGGGAGCACAGATACGCAGTATTTT
V gene: TRBV5-1
clone size: -
J gene: TRBJ2-3
CDR3 length: 15
D gene: -

CDR3 protein: CASSVTGGHSGNTIYF
CDR3 DNA: TGTGCCAGCAGCGTCACAGGGGGCCACTCTGGAAACACCATATATTTT
V gene: TRBV7-2
clone size: -
J gene: TRBJ1-3
CDR3 length: 16
D gene: TRBD1

CDR3 protein: CSANVPGMNYGYTF
CDR3 DNA: TGCAGTGCTAATGTCCCGGGGATGAACTATGGCTACACCTTC
V gene: TRBV20-1
clone size: few
J gene: TRBJ1-2
CDR3 length: 14
D gene: -

CDR3 protein: CASSLMGDTGELFF
CDR3 DNA: TGCGCCAGCAGCTTGATGGGGGATACCGGGGAGCTGTTTTTT
V gene: TRBV5-1
clone size: few
J gene: TRBJ2-2
CDR3 length: 14
D gene: -

CDR3 protein: CASSLGLGTGDEQFF
CDR3 DNA: TGCGCCAGCAGCTTGGGACTAGGCACGGGGGATGAGCAGTTCTTC
V gene: TRBV5-1
clone size: few
J gene: TRBJ2-1
CDR3 length: 15
D gene: -

CDR3 protein: CATSDGGTLRETQYF
CDR3 DNA: TGTGCCACCAGTGACGGTGGGACCCTTCGGGAGACCCAGTACTTC
V gene: TRBV24-1
clone size: -
J gene: TRBJ2-5
CDR3 length: 15
D gene: -

CDR3 protein: CASSPLTELTEAFF
CDR3 DNA: TGTGCCAGCAGCCCCCTCACGGAATTGACTGAAGCTTTCTTT
V gene: TRBV7-9
clone size: -
J gene: TRBJ1-1
CDR3 length: 14
D gene: -

CDR3 protein: CASSALAELSEQYF
CDR3 DNA: TGTGCCAGCAGCGCATTAGCGGAACTATCCGAGCAGTACTTC
V gene: TRBV9
clone size: few
J gene: TRBJ2-7
CDR3 length: 14
D gene: -

CDR3 protein: CATSPGQGDQPQHF
CDR3 DNA: TGTGCCACCAGTCCGGGACAGGGAGATCAGCCCCAGCATTTT
V gene: TRBV24-1
clone size: few
J gene: TRBJ1-5
CDR3 length: 14
D gene: TRBD1

CDR3 protein: CASSARRAGDTDTQYF
CDR3 DNA: TGTGCCAGCAGCGCGCGTAGAGCGGGGGATACAGATACGCAGTATTTT
V gene: TRBV9
clone size: few
J gene: TRBJ2-3
CDR3 length: 16
D gene: TRBD2

CDR3 protein: CASSLNGGTGEKLFF
CDR3 DNA: TGTGCCAGCAGCTTAAATGGCGGAACCGGGGAAAAACTGTTTTTT
V gene: TRBV7-9
clone size: -
J gene: TRBJ1-4
CDR3 length: 15
D gene: -

CDR3 protein: CASSATSGLLEQYF
CDR3 DNA: TGTGCCAGCAGCGCCACTAGCGGACTTCTCGAGCAGTACTTC
V gene: TRBV7-2
clone size: -
J gene: TRBJ2-7
CDR3 length: 14
D gene: TRBD2

CDR3 protein: CASSPWTGDSYNEQFF
CDR3 DNA: TGCGCCAGCAGCCCATGGACAGGGGATTCCTACAATGAGCAGTTCTTC
V gene: TRBV5-1
clone size: -
J gene: TRBJ2-1
CDR3 length: 16
D gene: TRBD1

CDR3 protein: CASSYSGDFQNTEAFF
CDR3 DNA: TGTGCCAGCAGTTACTCGGGAGATTTTCAGAACACTGAAGCTTTCTTT
V gene: TRBV6-6
clone size: -
J gene: TRBJ1-1
CDR3 length: 16
D gene: -

CDR3 protein: CASSLISGMNTEAFF
CDR3 DNA: TGCGCCAGCAGCTTGATCTCCGGCATGAACACTGAAGCTTTCTTT
V gene: TRBV5-1
clone size: -
J gene: TRBJ1-1
CDR3 length: 15
D gene: -

CDR3 protein: CASSLAGMEEKLFF
CDR3 DNA: TGTGCCAGCAGTTTAGCGGGTATGGAAGAAAAACTGTTTTTT
V gene: TRBV28
clone size: -
J gene: TRBJ1-4
CDR3 length: 14
D gene: -

CDR3 protein: CASSTPGGYEQYF
CDR3 DNA: TGTGCCAGCAGCACTCCGGGGGGCTACGAGCAGTACTTC
V gene: TRBV11-2
clone size: few
J gene: TRBJ2-7
CDR3 length: 13
D gene: TRBD2

CDR3 protein: CSARDLASGRVPRDYF
CDR3 DNA: TGCAGTGCTAGAGATCTCGCTAGCGGGAGAGTCCCTAGGGATTACTTC
V gene: TRBV20-1
clone size: -
J gene: TRBJ2-1
CDR3 length: 16
D gene: TRBD2

CDR3 protein: CASSDSTSGPRGEQFF
CDR3 DNA: TGTGCCAGCAGCGACTCGACTAGCGGGCCCCGCGGCGAGCAGTTCTTC
V gene: TRBV5-6
clone size: -
J gene: TRBJ2-1
CDR3 length: 16
D gene: TRBD2

CDR3 protein: CASKDTYTNHYEQYF
CDR3 DNA: TGTGCCAGCAAAGACACGTACACAAATCACTACGAGCAGTACTTC
V gene: TRBV6-5
clone size: few
J gene: TRBJ2-7
CDR3 length: 15
D gene: -

CDR3 protein: CASSDDSSYYEQYF
CDR3 DNA: TGTGCCAGCAGCGACGACTCTTCCTACTACGAGCAGTACTTC
V gene: TRBV7-9
clone size: -
J gene: TRBJ2-7
CDR3 length: 14
D gene: -

CDR3 protein: CASSTGQGFYGYTF
CDR3 DNA: TGCGCCAGCAGCACGGGACAGGGGTTCTATGGCTACACCTTC
V gene: TRBV5-1
clone size: few
J gene: TRBJ1-2
CDR3 length: 14
D gene: TRBD1

CDR3 protein: CASLSIREGYNEQFF
CDR3 DNA: TGTGCCAGCCTTTCAATCCGGGAGGGATACAATGAGCAGTTCTTC
V gene: TRBV6-2/TRBV6-3
clone size: few
J gene: TRBJ2-1
CDR3 length: 15
D gene: TRBD2

CDR3 protein: CASSFTTGTDTEAFF
CDR3 DNA: TGTGCCAGCAGCTTCACTACAGGGACTGACACTGAAGCTTTCTTT
V gene: TRBV7-2
clone size: few
J gene: TRBJ1-1
CDR3 length: 15
D gene: -

CDR3 protein: CASSLQGYGNTIYF
CDR3 DNA: TGTGCCAGCAGTTTACAGGGGTACGGAAACACCATATATTTT
V gene: TRBV12-3/TRBV12-4
clone size: -
J gene: TRBJ1-3
CDR3 length: 14
D gene: -

CDR3 protein: CASSQDTGVETQCF
CDR3 DNA: TGTGCCAGCAGCCAAGATACGGGTGTGGAGACCCAGTGCTTC
V gene: TRBV14
clone size: few
J gene: TRBJ2-5
CDR3 length: 14
D gene: -

CDR3 protein: CSARATGVDTVGYTF
CDR3 DNA: TGCAGTGCTAGGGCTACAGGGGTCGATACGGTTGGCTACACCTTC
V gene: TRBV20-1
clone size: -
J gene: TRBJ1-2
CDR3 length: 15
D gene: TRBD1

CDR3 protein: CASRPSWDAQPQHF
CDR3 DNA: TGTGCCAGCAGACCGTCATGGGATGCTCAGCCCCAACATTTT
V gene: TRBV14
clone size: -
J gene: TRBJ1-5
CDR3 length: 14
D gene: -

CDR3 protein: CSASEREGLTDPQYF
CDR3 DNA: TGCAGTGCTTCCGAGCGGGAGGGCCTAACAGATCCGCAGTATTTT
V gene: TRBV20-1
clone size: few
J gene: TRBJ2-3
CDR3 length: 15
D gene: TRBD2

CDR3 protein: CATSDFGGTEQFF
CDR3 DNA: TGTGCCACCAGTGATTTTGGCGGGACAGAGCAGTTCTTC
V gene: TRBV24-1
clone size: -
J gene: TRBJ2-1
CDR3 length: 13
D gene: -

CDR3 protein: CASSPPPGTGETQYF
CDR3 DNA: TGTGCCAGCAGTCCCCCTCCAGGGACGGGAGAGACCCAGTACTTC
V gene: TRBV28
clone size: few
J gene: TRBJ2-5
CDR3 length: 15
D gene: -

CDR3 protein: CSARTSGTQYF
CDR3 DNA: TGCAGTGCACGGACTAGCGGGACCCAGTACTTC
V gene: TRBV20-1
clone size: few
J gene: TRBJ2-5
CDR3 length: 11
D gene: TRBD2

CDR3 protein: CSARDPKQGGSEDEQFF
CDR3 DNA: TGCAGTGCTAGAGATCCCAAACAGGGGGGATCGGAGGATGAGCAGTTCTTC
V gene: TRBV20-1
clone size: few
J gene: TRBJ2-1
CDR3 length: 17
D gene: TRBD1

CDR3 protein: CASSIPGQLWSETQYF
CDR3 DNA: TGTGCCAGCAGCATACCGGGACAGCTCTGGTCGGAGACCCAGTACTTC
V gene: TRBV11-1
clone size: -
J gene: TRBJ2-5
CDR3 length: 16
D gene: TRBD1

CDR3 protein: CASSDLAGVHEQYF
CDR3 DNA: TGTGCCAGCAGTGATTTAGCGGGAGTCCACGAGCAGTACTTC
V gene: TRBV25-1
clone size: -
J gene: TRBJ2-7
CDR3 length: 14
D gene: TRBD2

CDR3 protein: CASSFGGSEKLFF
CDR3 DNA: TGTGCCAGCAGCTTCGGAGGGTCGGAAAAACTGTTTTTT
V gene: TRBV7-2
clone size: -
J gene: TRBJ1-4
CDR3 length: 13
D gene: -

CDR3 protein: CASSLSLSSYNEQFF
CDR3 DNA: TGTGCCAGCAGCTTATCCCTGAGCTCCTACAATGAGCAGTTCTTC
V gene: TRBV7-2
clone size: many
J gene: TRBJ2-1
CDR3 length: 15
D gene: -

CDR3 protein: CSVGALAGGREQYF
CDR3 DNA: TGCAGCGTGGGAGCTCTAGCGGGAGGTCGCGAGCAGTACTTC
V gene: TRBV29-1
clone size: -
J gene: TRBJ2-7
CDR3 length: 14
D gene: TRBD2

CDR3 protein: CASSLSRTTEQYF
CDR3 DNA: TGTGCCAGCAGTTTGAGCAGAACTACTGAGCAGTACTTC
V gene: TRBV27
clone size: -
J gene: TRBJ2-5
CDR3 length: 13
D gene: -

CDR3 protein: CAISERENYGYTF
CDR3 DNA: TGTGCCATCAGTGAGAGGGAGAACTATGGCTACACCTTC
V gene: TRBV10-3
clone size: few
J gene: TRBJ1-2
CDR3 length: 13
D gene: -

CDR3 protein: CASRDRLNEKLFF
CDR3 DNA: TGTGCCAGCAGGGACAGACTAAATGAAAAACTGTTTTTT
V gene: TRBV6-6
clone size: -
J gene: TRBJ1-4
CDR3 length: 13
D gene: -

CDR3 protein: CSGTRGNNEQFF
CDR3 DNA: TGCAGCGGAACCCGGGGGAACAATGAGCAGTTCTTC
V gene: TRBV29-1
clone size: few
J gene: TRBJ2-1
CDR3 length: 12
D gene: -

CDR3 protein: CASSLRPSGVSSYNEQFF
CDR3 DNA: TGTGCCAGCAGCTTAAGACCTAGCGGGGTGAGCTCCTACAATGAGCAGTTCTTC
V gene: TRBV7-8
clone size: few
J gene: TRBJ2-1
CDR3 length: 18
D gene: TRBD2

CDR3 protein: CASSHPKGQESEQYF
CDR3 DNA: TGCGCCAGCAGCCATCCCAAGGGACAGGAGAGCGAGCAGTACTTC
V gene: TRBV4-1
clone size: many
J gene: TRBJ2-7
CDR3 length: 15
D gene: TRBD1

CDR3 protein: CASSKDGSYGYTF
CDR3 DNA: TGTGCCAGCAGCAAGGACGGTTCTTATGGCTACACCTTC
V gene: TRBV7-9
clone size: -
J gene: TRBJ1-2
CDR3 length: 13
D gene: -

CDR3 protein: CASSRGTSGSYGANVLTF
CDR3 DNA: TGTGCCAGCAGCCGCGGGACTAGCGGGAGTTATGGGGCCAACGTCCTGACTTTC
V gene: TRBV6-1
clone size: -
J gene: TRBJ2-6
CDR3 length: 18
D gene: TRBD2

CDR3 protein: CASMDSGRALHTGELFF
CDR3 DNA: TGTGCCAGCATGGATAGCGGGAGGGCCCTCCACACCGGGGAGCTGTTTTTT
V gene: TRBV6-2/TRBV6-3
clone size: -
J gene: TRBJ2-2
CDR3 length: 17
D gene: TRBD2